These 15 T cell receptor beta chains share one sample of origin, sequenced in a study of cytomegalovirus exposure and HLA in healthy donors. A multiplex PCR was run with 60 Vbeta primers and 13 Jbeta primers. TCRdb's copy holds only in-frame clones and misses some; the assay was immunoSEQ multiplex PCR. The sample carries 100,000 to 120,000 clones, 65% to 85% recorded once. Sequences were obtained from PBMCs. These receptors were taken from a man between 18 and 35 years old in good health and CMV-seronegative.

This clone has only one observation. This sequence joins TRBV6-1 and TRBJ2-5; tentative D call: TRBD1 (6 bases). The CDR3 length is 14 residues. Germline V gene data show CDR1 as MNHNS and CDR2 as SASEGT. Trimming took off 2 bases at V and 2 bases at J, with 9 bases between the two ends. The CDR3 region is CASSEPGHQETQYF. The CDR3, as DNA: TGTGCCAGCAGTGAACCGGGACATCAAGAGACCCAGTACTTC.

This sequence joins TRBV10-2 and TRBJ1-1; 9 bases map to TRBD1. Germline CDR1 reads WSHSY; CDR2 reads SAAADI. Unmatched junction bases numbered 6, after V lost 2 bases and J lost 11 bases. The CDR3 covers 13 residues. CDR3 in DNA: TGCGCCAGCAGTGAGACGGGGACAGGGACGGCTTTCTTT. It specifies CASSETGTGTAFF.

The CDR3 is CASSLGRDRGVDTQYF. The CDR3 region has the DNA TGTGCCAGCAGCCTTGGCCGGGACAGGGGTGTAGATACGCAGTATTTT. The J gene is TRBJ2-3, the V gene TRBV4-2, with TRBD1 identical over 10 bases. The trim removed 4 bases at V and 5 bases at J, leaving 9 bases unmatched. Germline values: CDR1 LGHNA, CDR2 YNFKEQ. The CDR3 spans 16 residues.

The chain couples TRBV23-1 to TRBJ2-7, with 10 bases lining up with TRBD1. TRBV23-1 is reported as an ORF; its role is uncertain. This CDR3 is 14 amino acids long. V lost 2 bases to trimming and J lost 11 bases; unmatched junction nucleotides: 9. CDR3 DNA: TGCGCCAGCAGTCAACCGGGACAGGGGCGGATGGAGTACTTC. This gives the protein CASSQPGQGRMEYF.

This chain uses TRBV7-9 with TRBJ1-1; D is unclear. Germline V gene lookup returns CDR1 SEHNR and CDR2 FQNEAQ (reference sequence). Trimming removed 1 base from V and 0 bases from J, with 9 bases in between. CDR3 length: 15 residues. The CDR3 spells CASSLVADMNTEAFF. The DNA for the CDR3 is TGTGCCAGCAGCTTAGTGGCAGACATGAACACTGAAGCTTTCTTT.

Here the CDR3 DNA reads TGTGCCAGCAGTACTAGACAGGGGGGGTACGAGCAGTACTTC. As protein: CASSTRQGGYEQYF. The chain uses TRBV6-5 and TRBJ2-7, with TRBD1 matching 9 bases. The CDR3 spans 14 residues. Trimming at V came to 5 bases and at J to 4 bases, leaving 6 bases not matched to a gene. Germline-derived CDR1 and CDR2 are MNHEY and SVGAGI.

The chain links TRBV6-1 to TRBJ2-7, with TRBD2 as a possible D gene (6 bases). The CDR3 runs to 14 residues. Trimming stripped 4 bases from V and 7 bases from J, with 17 bases between. Germline V CDR1 and CDR2: MNHNS, SASEGT. For the CDR3, the DNA is TGTGCCAGCAGTGTAGCGGAGGGCCAGAGGGAGCAGTACTTC. It encodes CASSVAEGQREQYF.

V is TRBV15 and J is TRBJ1-2; 9 bases are shared with TRBD1. The junction had 4 bases not matched to a gene; V was cut back by 5 bases and J by 3 bases. The germline V gene encodes CDR1 LNHNV and CDR2 YYDKDF (reference sequence). The CDR3 runs to 14 residues. CDR3 coding DNA: TGTGCCACCAGCTACCGACAGGGGGACTATGGCTACACCTTC. Translated: CATSYRQGDYGYTF. Combining the CDR3 with reference TRBV15 and TRBJ1-2 gives the whole variable domain DAMVIQNPRYQVTQFGKPVTLSCSQTLNHNVMYWYQQKSSQAPKLLFHYYDKDFNNEADTPDNFQSRRPNTSFCFLDIRSPGLGDTAMYLCATSYRQGDYGYTFGSGTRLTVV.

This chain connects TRBV19 to TRBJ1-2; maybe TRBD1 (6 bases). The germline gives CDR1 LNHDA, CDR2 SQIVND (reference sequence). This CDR3 contains 15 residues. V lost 10 bases and J 7 bases, leaving 25 bases between the germline ends. The CDR3 nucleotides read TGTGCCACCCTAGAGGGATACAGGGAAGGAGGTGGCTACACCTTC. Its protein product is CATLEGYREGGGYTF.

This clone was observed a single time. This chain joins TRBV19 and TRBJ2-1; the D gene is possibly TRBD2 (6 bases). CDR3 length: 16 residues. The ends were cut back, 9 bases at V and 0 bases at J, with 18 bases in the middle. Germline values: CDR1 LNHDA, CDR2 SQIVND (reference sequence). The CDR3 DNA is TGTGCCAGCCGGGACGGAGGGTCGAGCTCCTACAATGAGCAGTTCTTC. Encoded protein: CASRDGGSSSYNEQFF.

This rearrangement joins TRBV6-5 to TRBJ1-1; TRBD1 agrees at 9 bases. Germline CDR1 and CDR2: MNHEY and SVGAGI. This CDR3 has 15 amino acids. V lost 4 bases and J lost 3; bases outside the gene matches: 6. CDR3 DNA: TGTGCCAGCAGTTTCCAGACAGGGGGTGACACTGAAGCTTTCTTT. Protein product: CASSFQTGGDTEAFF.

This chain uses TRBV5-4 with TRBJ2-7; 9 bases map to TRBD2. The trim removed 0 bases at V and 3 bases at J, leaving 4 bases unmatched. Germline V gives CDR1 SGHNT, CDR2 YYREEE (reference sequence). The CDR3 consists of 15 residues. CDR3 bases: TGTGCCAGCAGCTTGGTAGCGGGGGCCAACTACGAGCAGTACTTC. Translation gives CASSLVAGANYEQYF.

The chain links TRBV4-1 to TRBJ1-1, with D perhaps matching TRBD1 (6 bases). Trimming removed 1 base at V and 4 bases at J, with 7 bases between. Germline assignment: CDR1 MGHRA and CDR2 YSYEKL. The CDR3 length is 13 residues. The CDR3 DNA follows: TGCGCCAGCAGCCAAGTAGGGGGCACTGAAGCTTTCTTT. This codes for CASSQVGGTEAFF.

As DNA, the CDR3 is TGTGCCAGCAGCTCGACAGGGGACCCAGATACGCAGTATTTT. It translates to CASSSTGDPDTQYF. The V gene is TRBV7-9, the J gene TRBJ2-3; 8 bases fit TRBD1. Germline V gene sequence: CDR1 SEHNR, CDR2 FQNEAQ (reference sequence). Trimming took 4 bases from V and 4 from J; bases not matched to a gene: 4. The CDR3 is 14 residues long.

The chain carries TRBV7-2 and TRBJ1-2, with 7 bases identical to TRBD1. This CDR3 region has 16 residues. With 1 base clipped from V and 7 bases from J, the junction kept 12 bases outside the gene matches. The V gene's germline CDR1 is SGHTA and CDR2 FQGNSA. The CDR3 sequence is CASSLDYQGGSSGYTF. CDR3 DNA sequence: TGTGCCAGCAGCTTAGATTATCAGGGGGGATCGAGTGGCTACACCTTC. Full variable domain (rest looked up from reference TRBV7-2 and TRBJ1-2): GAGVSQSPSNKVTEKGKDVELRCDPISGHTALYWYRQSLGQGLEFLIYFQGNSAPDKSGLPSDRFSAERTGGSVSTLTIQRTQQEDSAVYLCASSLDYQGGSSGYTFGSGTRLTVV.